One and the same sample provided the 20 T cell receptor beta chains below, sequenced in a study of CD8 T cells in Susac syndrome. Reverse transcription used about 0.45 to 1 ug RNA and random hexamers. TCRdb independently ran MiXCR on the immunoSEQ multiplex PCR reads; one entry per CDR3 protein. The data contain about 140,000 distinct CDR3 sequences, 85% to 95% of them singletons. Material for sequencing was CD4+ T cells from PBMCs. All receptors come from a human donor with multiple sclerosis.

The chain uses TRBV13 and TRBJ2-3, with TRBD1 identical over 8 bases. Germline CDR1 PRHDT, CDR2 FYEKMQ (reference sequence). CDR3 size: 14 residues. V was pared by 5 bases and J by 10 bases, with 11 bases of the junction left unmatched. The CDR3 DNA is TGTGCCAGCAGCCAGGGGGCACCCCTCGATCCGCAGTATTTT. Translating gives CASSQGAPLDPQYF.

The sample holds one count of this clonotype. The V and J genes are TRBV24-1 and TRBJ2-2; D remains ambiguous. The length of the CDR3 is 15 residues. CDR1 is KGHDR, CDR2 SFDVKD, per germline. Trimming took off 1 base at V and 6 bases at J, with 11 bases between the two ends. The CDR3 coding sequence is TGTGCCACCAGTGATTTACGGCATCCCGCCGGGGAGCTGTTTTTT. Encoded protein: CATSDLRHPAGELFF.

The chain combines TRBV12-3 or TRBV12-4 with TRBJ2-3; possibly TRBD2 for D (7 bases). The V end lost 5 bases, the J end lost 4 bases, and 22 bases lay between the germline ends. The CDR3 covers 17 residues. In DNA, the CDR3 is TGTGCCAGCAGTACTGGGGGGGGGCCCCGTCCCGCAGATACGCAGTATTTT. This gives the protein CASSTGGGPRPADTQYF.

The chain has TRBV7-9 and TRBJ1-6; 8 bases are shared with TRBD1. CDR1 is SEHNR, CDR2 FQNEAQ, per germline (reference sequence). This CDR3 is 14 amino acids long. J lost 10 bases, V lost 3 bases, and 5 bases had no gene match. As DNA, the CDR3 is TGTGCCAGCAGCTTCGGACAGGGAGGATCACCCCTCCACTTT. Residues: CASSFGQGGSPLHF.

This rearrangement joins TRBV6-5 to TRBJ2-1; D might be TRBD1 or TRBD2, each matching 5 bases. Trimming took 3 bases from V and 4 from J, leaving 16 bases between them. Germline V gives CDR1 MNHEY, CDR2 SVGAGI. CDR3 length: 16 residues. Here the CDR3 reads CASSYSPGRLYNEQFF. The CDR3 DNA reads as TGTGCCAGCAGTTATTCTCCGGGACGGTTATACAATGAGCAGTTCTTC.

The chain combines TRBV5-6 with TRBJ1-2; TRBD1 might be the D (5 bases). Germline CDR1 and CDR2: SGHDT and YYEEEE. V gave up 0 bases and J gave up 7 bases, with 10 bases separating them. The CDR3 runs 13 residues. CDR3 amino acids: CASSLGTRTGYTF. The CDR3 DNA reads TGTGCCAGCAGCTTGGGGACAAGGACTGGCTACACCTTC.

V usage is TRBV28 and J usage is TRBJ1-2; D unresolved. The CDR3 sequence is 12 residues long. Deletions cut 7 bases from V and 8 bases from J, with 14 bases between. Germline V gives CDR1 MDHEN, CDR2 SYDVKM. CDR3 residues: CASISTSGGYTF. The CDR3, as DNA: TGTGCCAGCATTTCCACCAGCGGGGGCTACACCTTC.

V and J are TRBV3-1 and TRBJ1-2, with a possible D match to TRBD1 (5 bases). The CDR3 is 16 residues long. The V gene's germline CDR1 is LGHDT and CDR2 YNNKEL (reference sequence). Trimming removed 3 bases at V and 1 base at J, with 15 bases between. CDR3 protein: CASSQMDTSINYGYTF. The DNA for the CDR3 is TGTGCCAGCAGCCAGATGGACACCTCGATTAACTATGGCTACACCTTC.

The chain links TRBV28 to TRBJ1-5, with a tentative D call TRBD1 (5 bases). In germline, CDR1 is MDHEN, CDR2 SYDVKM. Deletions cut 6 bases from V and 1 base from J, with 16 bases between. The CDR3 runs 16 residues. The CDR3 region is CASRGDRVYSNQPQHF. As DNA, the CDR3 is TGTGCCAGCAGAGGGGACCGGGTTTACAGCAATCAGCCCCAGCATTTT.

The chain joins TRBV12-3 or TRBV12-4 to TRBJ2-3; perhaps TRBD2 as D (5 bases). This CDR3 comprises 15 residues. Trimming took 3 bases from V and 0 from J, leaving 10 bases between them. CDR3 in amino acids: CASSLRAPSTDTQYF. CDR3 in DNA: TGTGCCAGCAGTTTGAGGGCACCTAGCACAGATACGCAGTATTTT.

The genes are TRBV28 and TRBJ2-3; TRBD1 matches at 7 bases. The CDR3 is 14 residues long. V was pared by 4 bases and J by 2 bases, with 3 bases of the junction left unmatched. CDR1 is MDHEN and CDR2 is SYDVKM in the germline V gene. Written as DNA, the CDR3 is TGTGCCAGCAGTTGGACAGGAAACACAGATACGCAGTATTTT. Translating gives CASSWTGNTDTQYF.

The V gene is TRBV2, the J gene TRBJ1-2; D unresolved. V was pared by 7 bases and J by 6 bases, with 12 bases between. Germline V gives CDR1 SNHLY, CDR2 FYNNEI. This CDR3 is built from 12 residues. The CDR3 sequence: CASNKEVDGYTF. The CDR3 region has the DNA TGTGCCAGCAACAAAGAAGTAGATGGCTACACCTTC.

The rearrangement uses TRBV24-1 and TRBJ2-3; 7 positions agree with TRBD2. V dropped 3 bases and J dropped 6; count of bases not matched to a gene: 5. The CDR3 has 14 amino acids. Germline V gene sequence: CDR1 KGHDR, CDR2 SFDVKD. CDR3: CATSDAGRGDTQYF. CDR3 DNA sequence: TGTGCCACCAGTGATGCTGGGCGGGGGGATACGCAGTATTTT.

V gene TRBV9 combines with J gene TRBJ1-3; D may be TRBD1 (6 bases). Germline values: CDR1 SGDLS, CDR2 YYNGEE. There are 14 residues in the CDR3. V dropped 3 bases and J dropped 3 bases, with 10 bases sitting between them. As DNA, the CDR3 is TGTGCCAGCAGCGCCCGGACAGATGGAAACACCATATATTTT. This sequence encodes CASSARTDGNTIYF.

The CDR3 spells CASSDRDRSRNEQFF. The CDR3, as DNA: TGTGCCAGCAGTGACCGGGACAGGAGTCGAAATGAGCAGTTCTTC. The rearrangement uses TRBV3-1 and TRBJ2-1, with 8 bases fitting TRBD1. CDR1 is LGHDT, CDR2 YNNKEL, per germline (reference sequence). The CDR3 covers 15 residues. The J segment lost 7 bases and the V segment lost 6 bases, leaving 11 bases of the junction unmatched.

This chain uses TRBV5-1 with TRBJ2-1; 7 nucleotides agree with TRBD1. This CDR3 comprises 15 residues. Germline V CDR1 and CDR2: SGHRS, YFSETQ. Trimming cost V 2 bases and J 4 bases; bases outside gene matches: 6. This chain's CDR3 is CASSFLGQQYNEQFF. The CDR3 bases are TGCGCCAGCAGCTTCCTGGGACAGCAGTACAATGAGCAGTTCTTC.

A single count supports this clonotype. CDR3 loop: CASSPDRGRRLETQYF. CDR3 in DNA: TGTGCCAGCAGCCCAGACAGGGGGCGACGTCTAGAGACCCAGTACTTC. V and J are TRBV28 and TRBJ2-5; 10 bases map to TRBD1. The CDR3 has 16 amino acids. Trimming removed 6 bases from V and 4 bases from J; junction bases left unmatched: 11. From germline, CDR1 is MDHEN and CDR2 SYDVKM.

The V and J genes are TRBV3-1 and TRBJ2-1; 13 bases align to TRBD2. Germline CDR1 is LGHDT and CDR2 is YNNKEL (reference sequence). Trimming cost V 1 base and J 9 bases; bases outside gene matches: 12. The CDR3 length is 18 residues. CDR3 protein: CASSQGRAGLAGRGEQFF. As DNA, the CDR3 is TGTGCCAGCAGCCAAGGAAGGGCGGGACTAGCGGGACGGGGTGAGCAGTTCTTC.

This chain joins TRBV7-9 and TRBJ1-2; no clear D gene. V was trimmed by 3 bases and J by 5 bases, leaving 13 bases between them. CDR1 SEHNR and CDR2 FQNEAQ come from the germline V gene (reference sequence). CDR3 size: 14 residues. The DNA for the CDR3 is TGTGCCAGCAGCTTGAGTGGTAGAGAGTATGGCTACACCTTC. It yields the protein CASSLSGREYGYTF.

The chain combines TRBV7-9 with TRBJ1-5; D is ambiguous. The CDR3 is 14 amino acids. CDR1 and CDR2 (germline): SEHNR, FQNEAQ (reference sequence). V gave up 1 base and J gave up 7 bases, with 11 bases separating them. Here the CDR3 reads CASSLGEEEQPQHF. In DNA, the CDR3 is TGTGCCAGCAGCTTAGGAGAGGAGGAACAGCCCCAGCATTTT.